The following is a T cell receptor beta chain sequence with its context. This clonotype was seen more than once but under ten times. Its antigen has not been determined. No base quality information exists; no much larger clone differs at one position. The V end loses 4 bases and the J end loses 7 bases, and a stretch of 8 bases separates them. The CDR3 runs 13 amino acids, cysteine and phenylalanine included. Solely the CDR3 DNA is kept, with 39 bases framed from the first base. In the germline V gene, CDR1 corresponds to MDHEN and CDR2 to SYDVKM. This entry belongs to a study of blood T cells in healthy people across ages (dated by TCRdb to about 2015). Broadly, across the study: In model experiments, template switching captured about one uniquely barcoded TCR beta cDNA molecule for every two T cells. To avoid experimental bias, donors of different ages were randomly spread across the sequencing lanes. Using deep sequencing normalized with unique cDNA molecular identifiers, the study measured how TCR beta repertoire diversity changes with age. Using the same blood draw, the study looked at two additional independent replicas of 1 million unique cDNA reads for two donors, one aged 18 to 30 and the other aged 80 or older. The donors were divided into four age groups: young (average approximately 17 years), middle-aged (almost 40), aged (roughly 66) and long-lived (around 87).

The donors were 40 or so Caucasian individuals from Russia, aged roughly 6 to 95 years, who were systemically healthy. Each donor gave ten milliliters of peripheral blood, drawn into EDTA-treated Vacutainer tubes. Ficoll-Paque density-gradient centrifugation was used to isolate PBMCs, with at least 6 million per sample. Total RNA, at least 6 micrograms per sample, was extracted from PBMCs with Trizol reagent. The percentages of naive CD45RAhigh/CD27high T cells were determined by flow cytometry on a PBMC aliquot from every donor. On the study overall, not on this receptor specifically: Observed TCR beta diversity per million T cells fell roughly linearly with age, and a significant reduction was already apparent by age around 36. Because the CMV infection status of the donors was unknown, age-related changes in expanded clonotypes may potentially have been confounded. Compared with the aged group, the long-lived group had more naive CD4+ T cells, fewer expanded clones and increased TCR diversity, suggesting age selection. There was a strong correlation between observed TCR beta diversity and the percentage of naive T cells measured by flow cytometry. Bulk unsorted PBMC profiling prevented conclusive comparison of naive and antigen-experienced compartments. Total diversity estimates from one million sequenced T cells were considered lower bounds and underestimates.

The library was produced with 5' RACE. TCRdb shows the sequencer as Illumina HiSeq 2500. The second PCR ran for about 6 to 11 cycles and used a J-beta primer mix along with a sample-barcoded 5' primer. A unique molecular identifier was introduced onto each TCR beta cDNA molecule by a template-switch 5' adaptor carrying 12 random nucleotides. Each sample yielded at least 3 million CDR3-containing paired-end reads. The Mint cDNA synthesis kit, primed by a TRBC-specific oligonucleotide, was used to synthesize first-strand cDNA from all RNA. All cDNA was treated with uracil-DNA glycosylase and then went through a first 18-cycle PCR with the universal primers M1SS and BC2_uni_R. In the paper's pipeline: For normalization, 1 million high-quality reads, each with a distinct molecular identifier, were randomly selected from each sample. Instead of being binned into consensus sequences, reads with shared molecular identifiers were discarded. MiTCR, set to a Q25 quality threshold and the strictest error-elimination algorithm, was used for CDR3 identification, clonotype clustering and error correction. Lower-bound total TCR beta diversity was estimated with a nonparametric unseen species model using Euler transformation. Through fastp at Q25 and MiXCR, TCRdb rebuilt clones from the public reads, retaining in-frame beta chains. A single entry per CDR3 protein holds the most common genes and DNA from its merged rows. TCRdb assigned the V and J calls; the authors' analysis was not used. For this sample the table gives 780,000 or so distinct CDR3 sequences, of which roughly three fifths were detected only once. The ten largest clones take up roughly 24% of the sample.

Recombination linked TRBV28 to TRBJ1-6; the D segment cannot be called with confidence. The sequencing input was blood. The clonotype comes from a man in his forties in good health. The CDR3 has the sequence CASSSPGNSPLHF. In nucleotide form, the sequence is TGTGCCAGCAGTTCCCCGGGAAATTCACCCCTCCACTTT.